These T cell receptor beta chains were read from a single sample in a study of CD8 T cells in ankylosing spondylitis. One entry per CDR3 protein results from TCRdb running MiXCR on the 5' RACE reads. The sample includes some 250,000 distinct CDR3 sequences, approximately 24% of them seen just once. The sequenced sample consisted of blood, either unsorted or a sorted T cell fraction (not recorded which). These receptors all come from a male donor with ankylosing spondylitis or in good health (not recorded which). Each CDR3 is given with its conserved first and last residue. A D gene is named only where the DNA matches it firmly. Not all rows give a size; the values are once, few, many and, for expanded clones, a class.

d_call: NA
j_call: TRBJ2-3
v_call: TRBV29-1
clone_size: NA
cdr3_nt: TGCAGCGTTGAAAGGCTAGCCACAGATACGCAGTATTTT
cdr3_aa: CSVERLATDTQYF

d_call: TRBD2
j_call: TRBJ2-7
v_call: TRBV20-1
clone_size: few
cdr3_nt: TGCAGTGCCCATATACCCTCGGGGGGGGCCGGCGAGCAGTACTTC
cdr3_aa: CSAHIPSGGAGEQYF

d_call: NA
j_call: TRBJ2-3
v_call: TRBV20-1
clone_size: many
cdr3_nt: TGCAGTGCTAGACAAGGCACAGATACGCAGTATTTT
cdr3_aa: CSARQGTDTQYF

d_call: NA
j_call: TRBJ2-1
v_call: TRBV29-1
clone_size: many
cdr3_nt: TGCAGCGTCGCCGAGTCTACAGCATTACACTACAATGAGCAGTTCTTC
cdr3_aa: CSVAESTALHYNEQFF

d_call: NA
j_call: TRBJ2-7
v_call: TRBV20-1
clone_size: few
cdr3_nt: TGCAGTGCTAGAGGCCTCGGGGACCTGAACTACGAGCAGTACTTC
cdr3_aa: CSARGLGDLNYEQYF

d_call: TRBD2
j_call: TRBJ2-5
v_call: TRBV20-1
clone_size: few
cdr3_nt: TGCAGTGCTAGAATTAGCGGGGGGGAAGAGACCCAGTACTTC
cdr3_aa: CSARISGGEETQYF

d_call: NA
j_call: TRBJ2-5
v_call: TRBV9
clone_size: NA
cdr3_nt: TGTGCCAGCAGCCCCACCACAGGGTGGGGGGAGACCCAGTACTTC
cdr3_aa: CASSPTTGWGETQYF

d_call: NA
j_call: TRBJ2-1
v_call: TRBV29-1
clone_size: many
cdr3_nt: TGCAGCGTTGAACCGGGCTACAATGAGCAGTTCTTC
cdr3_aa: CSVEPGYNEQFF

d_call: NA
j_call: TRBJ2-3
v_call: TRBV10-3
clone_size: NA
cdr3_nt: TGTGCCATCAATAAGGAGGGGACAGATACGCAGTATTTT
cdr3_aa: CAINKEGTDTQYF

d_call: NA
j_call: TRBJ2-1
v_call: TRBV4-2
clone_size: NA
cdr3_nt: TGTGCCAGCAGCCAAGAGGGCGGCTTATACAATGAGCAGTTCTTC
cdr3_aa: CASSQEGGLYNEQFF

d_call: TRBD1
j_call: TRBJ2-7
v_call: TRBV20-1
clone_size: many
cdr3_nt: TGCAGTGCTAGGGGGACAGTGGCCTACGAGCAGTACTTC
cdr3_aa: CSARGTVAYEQYF

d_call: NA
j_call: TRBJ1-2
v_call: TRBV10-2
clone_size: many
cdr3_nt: TGCGCCAGTTCGTTCACCTACGACGGGGGCTACACCTTC
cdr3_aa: CASSFTYDGGYTF

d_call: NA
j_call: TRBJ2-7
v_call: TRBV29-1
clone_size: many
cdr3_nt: TGCAGCGTCTCGGGCGATAGCTCCTACGAGCAGTACTTC
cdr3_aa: CSVSGDSSYEQYF

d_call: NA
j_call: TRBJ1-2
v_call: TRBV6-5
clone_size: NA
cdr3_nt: TGTGCCAGCATTTACGGCCCAGGGACTAACTATGGCTACACCTTC
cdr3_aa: CASIYGPGTNYGYTF

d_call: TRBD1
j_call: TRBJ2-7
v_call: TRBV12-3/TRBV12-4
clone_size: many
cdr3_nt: TGTGCCAGCAGCGCGAGCCGGGACAGGGGTTCCTACGAGCAGTACTTC
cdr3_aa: CASSASRDRGSYEQYF

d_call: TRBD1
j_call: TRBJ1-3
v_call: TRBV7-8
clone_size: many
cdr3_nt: TGTGCCAGCAGCTACCGGGACAGGGGGGGAAACACCATATATTTT
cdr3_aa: CASSYRDRGGNTIYF

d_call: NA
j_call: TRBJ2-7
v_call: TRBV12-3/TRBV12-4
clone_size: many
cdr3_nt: TGTGCCAGCAGTTTAGCGCTGACTTCCTACGAGCAGTACTTC
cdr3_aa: CASSLALTSYEQYF

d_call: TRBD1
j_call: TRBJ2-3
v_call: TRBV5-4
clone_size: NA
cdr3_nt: TGTGCCAGCAGCCGGACAGGGTTTGCAGATACGCAGTATTTT
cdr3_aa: CASSRTGFADTQYF

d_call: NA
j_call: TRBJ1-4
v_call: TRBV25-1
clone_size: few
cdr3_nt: TGTGCCAGCAGAGAGGTGGAAAAACTGTTTTTT
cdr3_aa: CASREVEKLFF

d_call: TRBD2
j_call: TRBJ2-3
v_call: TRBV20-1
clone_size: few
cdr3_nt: TGCAGTGCTAGAGCAGCGGGGGACACAGATACGCAGTATTTT
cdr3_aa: CSARAAGDTDTQYF

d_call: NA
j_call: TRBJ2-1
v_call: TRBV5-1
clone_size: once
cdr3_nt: TGCGCCAGCAGCTTGGCCCTTGCTGTGGAGCAGTTCTTC
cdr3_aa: CASSLALAVEQFF

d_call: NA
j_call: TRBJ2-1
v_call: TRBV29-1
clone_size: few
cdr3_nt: TGCAGCTGGAGGGGGGCCTCCTACAATGAGCAGTTCTTC
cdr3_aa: CSWRGASYNEQFF

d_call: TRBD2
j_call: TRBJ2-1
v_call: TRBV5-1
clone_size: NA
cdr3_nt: TGCGCCAGCACCCGAGGACTAGCAGTTTACAATGAGCAGTTCTTC
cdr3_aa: CASTRGLAVYNEQFF

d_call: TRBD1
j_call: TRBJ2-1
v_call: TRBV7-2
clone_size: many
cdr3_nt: TGTGCCAGCAGCTTGCCAGGGGGCGATGAGCAGTTCTTC
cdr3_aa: CASSLPGGDEQFF

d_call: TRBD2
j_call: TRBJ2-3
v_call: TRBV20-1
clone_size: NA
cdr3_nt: TGCAGTCCCGGGGGCGGGGGGGCTACAGATACGCAGTATTTT
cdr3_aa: CSPGGGGATDTQYF

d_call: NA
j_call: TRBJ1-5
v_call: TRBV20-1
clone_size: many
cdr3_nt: TGCAGTGCTAGAGGTGGGATACGGAATCAGCCCCAGCATTTT
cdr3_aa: CSARGGIRNQPQHF

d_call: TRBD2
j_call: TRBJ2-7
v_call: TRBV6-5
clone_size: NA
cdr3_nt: TGTGCCAGCAGTAACCGGGGGGGGTCGGTCGAGCAGTACTTC
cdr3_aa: CASSNRGGSVEQYF

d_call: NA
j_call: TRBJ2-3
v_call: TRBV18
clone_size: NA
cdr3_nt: TGTGCCAGCTCACCCGGGCTAGCCGGGGGAGATACGCAGTATTTT
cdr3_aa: CASSPGLAGGDTQYF

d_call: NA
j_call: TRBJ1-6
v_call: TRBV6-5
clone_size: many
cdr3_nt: TGTGCCAGCAGTGCGGCCAGGTCACCCCTCCACTTT
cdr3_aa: CASSAARSPLHF

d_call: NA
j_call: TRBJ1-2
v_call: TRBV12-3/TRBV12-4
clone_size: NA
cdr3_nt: TGTGCCAGCAGTTTAGATGGGAGCAGGGACTATGGCTACACCTTC
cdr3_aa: CASSLDGSRDYGYTF

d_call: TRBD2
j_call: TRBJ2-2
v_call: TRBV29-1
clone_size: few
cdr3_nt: TGCAGCGCGGCGGGGGGCCCCGGGGAGCTGTTTTTT
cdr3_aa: CSAAGGPGELFF

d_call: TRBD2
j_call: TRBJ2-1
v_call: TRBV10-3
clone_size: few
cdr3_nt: TGTGCCATCAGTGATGGCGGGGGGGCCTTCAATGAGCAGTTCTTC
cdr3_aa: CAISDGGGAFNEQFF

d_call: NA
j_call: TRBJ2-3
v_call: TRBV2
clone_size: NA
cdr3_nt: TGTGCCAGCAGAATATTCGGGGCCCAGGGGAGCAGGACAGATACGCAGTATTTT
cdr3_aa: CASRIFGAQGSRTDTQYF

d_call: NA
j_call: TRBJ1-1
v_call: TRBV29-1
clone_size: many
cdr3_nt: TGCAGCGTTGAAATCGGGCCCGGCGGCTATGAAGCTTTCTTT
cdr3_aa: CSVEIGPGGYEAFF

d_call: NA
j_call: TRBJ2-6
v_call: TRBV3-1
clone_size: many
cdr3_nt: TGTGCCAGCAGCCAAGGGTCTGGGGCCAACGTCCTGACTTTC
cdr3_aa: CASSQGSGANVLTF

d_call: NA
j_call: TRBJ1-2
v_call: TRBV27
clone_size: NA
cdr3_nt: TGTGCGGCGGCCTCTCGCTATGGCTACACCTTC
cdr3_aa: CAAASRYGYTF

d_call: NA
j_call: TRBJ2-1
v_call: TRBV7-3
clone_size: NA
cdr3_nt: TGTGCCAGCAGCCCACAGGGACGGGAATACAATGAGCAGTTCTTC
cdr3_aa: CASSPQGREYNEQFF

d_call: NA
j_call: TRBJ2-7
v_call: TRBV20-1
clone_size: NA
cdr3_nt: TGCAGTGCTAGAGATTTGGGGGACTGGGGGGACGAGCAGTACTTC
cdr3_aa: CSARDLGDWGDEQYF

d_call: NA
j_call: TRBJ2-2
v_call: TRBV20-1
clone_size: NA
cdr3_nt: TGCAGTGCTAGAGATCTAGTCAGCACCGGGGAGCTGTTTTTT
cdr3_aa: CSARDLVSTGELFF

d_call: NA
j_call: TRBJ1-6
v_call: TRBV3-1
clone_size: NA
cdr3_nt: TGTGCCAGCAGCCAAGATTACCCCGATTCACCCCTCCACTTT
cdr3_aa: CASSQDYPDSPLHF

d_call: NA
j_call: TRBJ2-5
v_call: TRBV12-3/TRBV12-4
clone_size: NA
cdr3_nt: TGTGCCAGCAGAAAAGGAGAGACCCAGTACTTC
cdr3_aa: CASRKGETQYF

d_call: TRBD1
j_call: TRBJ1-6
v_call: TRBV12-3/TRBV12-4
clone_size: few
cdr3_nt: TGTGCCAGCAGTAAGGGGGCGCGGGCGAATTCACCCCTCCACTTT
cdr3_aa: CASSKGARANSPLHF